The 6 T cell receptor beta chains reported below all come from one sample, sequenced in a study of blood T cell repertoires in COVID-19. Profiling relied on immunoSEQ multiplex PCR, and the TCRdb table lists in-frame clones only, not all of them. The table lists under 300,000 clones, 75% to 85% of them singletons, with roughly 1.4% in the top ten. The sample consisted of peripheral blood. Receptors were obtained from a woman between 35 and 50 years old who had recovered from COVID-19.

This chain joins TRBV10-3 and TRBJ1-1; D uncertain. Germline lookup yields CDR1 ENHRY and CDR2 SYGVKD. Trimming shortened V by 4 bases and J by 4 bases, and 16 bases separated the two germline ends. The CDR3 runs to 15 residues. The CDR3 is CAISGTPERGTEAFF. The CDR3 DNA reads as TGTGCCATCAGTGGGACTCCTGAGCGTGGCACTGAAGCTTTCTTT.

The genes are TRBV11-2 and TRBJ1-5; 11 bases match TRBD1. The CDR3 has 14 amino acids. CDR1 is SGHAT, CDR2 FQNNGV, per germline. Trimming cost V 6 bases and J 4 bases; bases outside gene matches: 2. Here the CDR3 reads CASRGQGGNQPQHF. The CDR3 DNA is TGTGCCAGCAGGGGACAGGGGGGTAATCAGCCCCAGCATTTT.

A single count supports this clone. The V gene is TRBV12-5, the J gene TRBJ2-3; 7 bases map to TRBD1. The CDR3 has 12 residues. CDR1 LGHNT and CDR2 FRNRAP come from the germline V gene. V shed 9 bases, J shed 3 bases, and the junction held 3 bases outside the gene matches. The CDR3 is CASTTGTDTQYF. The CDR3 DNA sequence: TGTGCTAGCACGACAGGGACAGATACGCAGTATTTT.

In DNA, the CDR3 is TGTGCCAGCAGGGGACTAGTCGAGACCCAGTACTTC. Amino acid sequence: CASRGLVETQYF. The V call is TRBV2, the J call TRBJ2-5; TRBD2 matches at 8 bases. Per germline, CDR1 SNHLY and CDR2 FYNNEI. The CDR3 extends over 12 amino acids. V lost 6 bases and J lost 5; bases outside the gene matches: 2.

The chain is built from TRBV7-8 and TRBJ1-1, with a weak D call TRBD1 (5 bases). The germline gives CDR1 SGHVS, CDR2 FQNEAQ. The V end lost 4 bases, the J end lost 5 bases, and 14 bases lay between the germline ends. CDR3 length: 14 amino acids. CDR3 in DNA: TGTGCCAGCAGCTCGAGCAGGGTGGGTACTGAAGCTTTCTTT. Encoded protein: CASSSSRVGTEAFF.

As concerns this clone: Mismatch with germline at one junction end may stem from a read error. This CDR3 is CVSSVLTGWPEAFF. CDR3 bases: TGTGTCAGTAGTGTCTTGACAGGGTGGCCTGAAGCTTTCTTT. The chain uses TRBV19 and TRBJ1-1; 7 bases match TRBD1. Looked up from germline, CDR1 is LNHDA and CDR2 is SQIVND (reference sequence). This CDR3 has 14 residues.